The rows below give T cell receptor beta chains drawn from one sample of a study of control samples from healthy donors and cancer patients. Some clones are missing from TCRdb's copy, which holds only in-frame ones; the method was immunoSEQ multiplex PCR. The data show 150,000 to 200,000 clones, with over 85% seen just once and around 1.5% held by the top ten. Sequenced material: blood. These receptors were obtained from a man aged 25 to 40 in good health. The CDR3 runs from the conserved cysteine through the conserved F or W. Each record gives: V gene, D gene, J gene, clone size, CDR3 protein, CDR3 DNA. D genes are given only for firm matches. Only some rows state a clone size, as once, few, many or a class for expanded clones.

>TRBV9|NA|TRBJ1-6|NA
CASSVDTGTNSPLHF
TGTGCCAGCAGCGTTGATACAGGGACTAATTCACCCCTCCACTTT
>TRBV6-5|NA|TRBJ1-6|once
CASSRRSRDSPLHF
TGTGCCAGCAGCCGACGATCTAGGGATTCACCCCTCCACTTT
>TRBV2|NA|TRBJ1-2|NA
CASTQGTNYGYTF
TGTGCCAGCACTCAGGGAACTAACTATGGCTACACCTTC
>TRBV9|TRBD2|TRBJ2-2|NA
CASRAGFSGELFF
TGTGCCAGCAGAGCGGGATTTTCCGGGGAGCTGTTTTTT
>TRBV18|NA|TRBJ1-2|NA
CASSDGGGGGVRYTF
TGTGCCAGCTCGGATGGTGGCGGGGGGGGAGTGCGCTACACCTTC
>TRBV7-2|NA|TRBJ2-7|NA
CASSLQGYEQYF
TGTGCCAGCAGCCTACAGGGTTACGAGCAGTACTTC
>TRBV27|TRBD2|TRBJ2-7|NA
CASSPSGRPYEQYF
TGTGCCAGCAGTCCTAGCGGGAGGCCCTACGAGCAGTACTTC
>TRBV28|NA|TRBJ1-5|NA
CASSWEGVGQPQHF
TGTGCCAGCAGTTGGGAAGGAGTTGGTCAGCCCCAGCATTTT
>TRBV19|NA|TRBJ1-1|NA
CASSISHWVSEAFF
TGTGCCAGTAGTATCTCACACTGGGTATCTGAAGCTTTCTTT
>TRBV7-4|TRBD1|TRBJ1-2|NA
CEQGRTGGSGGYTF
TGTGAGCAAGGTAGGACAGGGGGCTCTGGTGGCTACACCTTC
>TRBV29-1|NA|TRBJ1-2|NA
CSVDVGFGYGYTF
TGCAGCGTTGACGTAGGGTTTGGCTATGGCTACACCTTC
>TRBV6-5|NA|TRBJ1-3|NA
CASAREAYGNTIYF
TGTGCCAGCGCCAGGGAGGCGTACGGAAACACCATATATTTT
>TRBV6-5|NA|TRBJ2-3|NA
CASSKRGISTDTQYF
TGTGCCAGCAGTAAGAGAGGGATTAGCACAGATACGCAGTATTTT
>TRBV5-6|TRBD1|TRBJ1-1|few
CASSQGGAEAFF
TGTGCCAGCAGCCAGGGGGGGGCCGAAGCTTTCTTT
>TRBV18|NA|TRBJ1-2|few
CASSAGGGYTF
TGTGCCAGCTCAGCGGGTGGTGGCTACACCTTC
>TRBV28|NA|TRBJ1-5|NA
CASSLQSPNQPQHF
TGTGCCAGCAGTTTACAGTCACCTAATCAGCCCCAGCATTTT
>TRBV30|NA|TRBJ2-3|NA
CAWSPRTGGRISTDTQYF
TGTGCCTGGAGTCCACGGACCGGGGGACGAATCAGCACAGATACGCAGTATTTT
>TRBV7-8|TRBD1|TRBJ1-1|once
CASSPSSGTGPWGEAFF
TGTGCCAGCAGCCCCTCTTCTGGGACAGGCCCTTGGGGTGAAGCTTTCTTT
>TRBV18|NA|TRBJ2-3|NA
CASSPSASLADTQYF
TGTGCCAGCTCACCCTCGGCTAGCTTGGCAGATACGCAGTATTTT
>TRBV9|NA|TRBJ1-3|NA
CASSVAPGGSGNTIYF
TGTGCCAGCAGCGTAGCCCCGGGGGGGTCTGGAAACACCATATATTTT
>TRBV3-1/TRBV3-2|TRBD2|TRBJ2-4|NA
CASSRAGGPLLNIQYF
TGTGCCAGCAGCCGAGCGGGGGGGCCCCTCTTGAACATTCAGTACTTC
>TRBV4-3|NA|TRBJ1-4|NA
CASSQSLRGEKLFF
TGCGCCAGCAGCCAGAGTCTAAGGGGGGAAAAACTGTTTTTT
>TRBV30|NA|TRBJ2-7|NA
CAWGTGSGEQYF
TGTGCCTGGGGTACAGGGTCGGGTGAGCAGTACTTC
>TRBV5-1|NA|TRBJ2-7|NA
CASSPDLAAEQYF
TGCGCCAGCAGCCCGGACTTAGCGGCCGAGCAGTACTTC
>TRBV7-9|NA|TRBJ2-3|NA
CASSLGSSSTDTQYF
TGTGCCAGCAGCTTAGGATCGTCCAGCACAGATACGCAGTATTTT
>TRBV18|TRBD1|TRBJ1-2|NA
CASSLTGYYGYTF
TGTGCCAGCTCCCTGACAGGGTACTATGGCTACACCTTC
>TRBV21-1|NA|TRBJ2-7|NA
CASSPPGPFRHEQYF
TGTGCCAGCAGTCCCCCGGGGCCGTTTCGACACGAGCAGTACTTC
>TRBV11-2|NA|TRBJ2-7|NA
CASSLVGTYEQYF
TGTGCCAGCAGCTTAGTTGGGACCTACGAGCAGTACTTC
>TRBV14|TRBD2|TRBJ2-7|once
CASSQAHWREGLLGEQYF
TGTGCCAGCAGCCAAGCTCACTGGCGGGAGGGCTTGTTGGGCGAGCAGTACTTC
>TRBV6-5|TRBD2|TRBJ2-2|once
CATRKREGQSGELFF
TGTGCCACGCGTAAGCGGGAGGGCCAAAGCGGGGAGCTGTTTTTT
>TRBV4-2|NA|TRBJ2-7|NA
CASSQDGSYEQYF
TGTGCCAGCAGCCAAGACGGCTCCTACGAGCAGTACTTC
>TRBV30|NA|TRBJ1-4|NA
CAWSPGARDEKLFF
TGTGCCTGGAGTCCGGGGGCCCGAGATGAAAAACTGTTTTTT
>TRBV5-6|NA|TRBJ1-1|NA
CASSSEGGRDAEAFF
TGTGCCAGCAGCTCCGAGGGGGGACGGGACGCCGAAGCTTTCTTT
>TRBV28|TRBD1|TRBJ2-7|NA
CASTSRTGGYWEQYF
TGTGCCAGCACCTCTCGGACAGGGGGGTATTGGGAGCAGTACTTC
>TRBV11-2|TRBD2|TRBJ2-7|NA
CASSLGSGSYEQYF
TGTGCCAGCAGCTTGGGTAGCGGGAGCTACGAGCAGTACTTC
>TRBV7-9|NA|TRBJ2-3|once
CASSLGRVKIGDTQYF
TGTGCCAGCAGCTTAGGCAGGGTTAAAATCGGAGATACGCAGTATTTT
>TRBV30|TRBD1|TRBJ2-7|once
CAWSPQDRENEQYF
TGTGCCTGGAGTCCGCAGGACAGGGAAAACGAGCAGTACTTC
>TRBV7-8|NA|TRBJ1-4|NA
CASSLVGAYNEKLFF
TGTGCCAGCAGCTTAGTCGGGGCCTATAATGAAAAACTGTTTTTT
>TRBV6-5|NA|TRBJ1-2|few
CASRGWDSDGYTF
TGTGCCAGCAGAGGTTGGGATTCGGATGGCTACACCTTC
>TRBV6-5|TRBD2|TRBJ2-3|NA
CASSRGGEGDTQYF
TGTGCCAGCAGTAGAGGAGGGGAGGGAGATACGCAGTATTTT
>TRBV30|NA|TRBJ2-7|NA
CAWNWRIKGDEQYF
TGTGCCTGGAACTGGAGAATCAAGGGGGACGAGCAGTACTTC
>TRBV7-9|TRBD1|TRBJ1-5|few
CASSLGDGTGNQPQHF
TGTGCCAGCAGCTTAGGGGACGGGACAGGTAATCAGCCCCAGCATTTT
>TRBV7-2|NA|TRBJ2-7|NA
CASSQQTGPSLYF
TGTGCCAGCAGTCAACAAACGGGGCCCTCTCTGTACTTC
>TRBV27|NA|TRBJ1-5|once
CASRLAGEGQPQHF
TGTGCCAGCAGGTTAGCGGGGGAAGGGCAGCCCCAGCATTTT
>TRBV7-9|NA|TRBJ2-2|NA
CASSQGRGSGTGELFF
TGTGCCAGCAGCCAAGGGAGAGGATCGGGCACCGGGGAGCTGTTTTTT
>TRBV5-1|TRBD1|TRBJ1-1|NA
CASSLWGGGHNDFF
TGCGCCAGCAGCTTGTGGGGAGGGGGCCATAACGATTTCTTT
>TRBV5-6|NA|TRBJ2-1|NA
CASSLGTESNNEQFF
TGTGCCAGCAGCTTGGGGACCGAGTCTAACAATGAGCAGTTCTTC
>TRBV5-6|TRBD2|TRBJ2-1|NA
CASSLASGTNYNEQFF
TGTGCCAGCAGCTTGGCTAGCGGGACGAACTACAATGAGCAGTTCTTC
>TRBV14|TRBD1|TRBJ1-1|NA
CASSPSTGGKTEAFF
TGTGCCAGCAGCCCGTCGACAGGGGGCAAGACTGAAGCTTTCTTT
>TRBV10-3|TRBD2|TRBJ2-1|once
CAISDQGLPGFF
TGTGCCATCAGTGACCAGGGACTACCCGGGTTCTTC
>TRBV5-4|NA|TRBJ1-2|NA
CASSRPGGPMNFYGYTF
TGTGCCAGCAGCCGCCCGGGGGGCCCCATGAATTTTTATGGCTACACCTTC
>TRBV20-1|NA|TRBJ2-7|NA
CSASPVLEQYF
TGCAGTGCTAGTCCAGTTCTCGAGCAGTACTTC
>TRBV5-1|NA|TRBJ1-4|NA
CASSLRGDNEKLFF
TGCGCCAGCAGCTTGCGGGGAGATAATGAAAAACTGTTTTTT